This T cell receptor beta chain originates from a study of T cells expressing NK-cell markers. As for the study in general: Repertoires of TCR beta were obtained from T cells sorted as CD3+CD56+NKG2C+, CD3+CD56+NKG2C- and CD3+CD56-NKG2C+. Whole-study results and caveats: In more than 5 donors, dominant CD3+CD56+NKG2C+ clonotypes ranked among the top 10 CD8+ clonotypes.

Worth noting for this clonotype: Its target is unknown.

Template switching by 5'RACE with UMIs generated the TCR beta cDNA. Following a re-call of the 5' RACE reads, TCRdb has one entry per CDR3 protein and lacks DNA. The specimen's table records roughly 180,000 distinct CDR3 sequences. This CDR3 has 16 amino acids. The germline V gene encodes CDR1 SEHNR and CDR2 FQNEAQ (reference sequence). The sequenced material came from blood T cells: a sorted CD56 or NKG2C T cell subset, CD4+ or CD8+ T cells, or bulk PBMC T cells (not recorded which). This TCR came from a man aged 18 to 69 in good health. This chain joins TRBV7-9 and TRBJ1-2; TCRdb reports TRBD1, a call that lacks DNA to check it against. Here the CDR3 reads CASSLWVPGQGPGYTF.